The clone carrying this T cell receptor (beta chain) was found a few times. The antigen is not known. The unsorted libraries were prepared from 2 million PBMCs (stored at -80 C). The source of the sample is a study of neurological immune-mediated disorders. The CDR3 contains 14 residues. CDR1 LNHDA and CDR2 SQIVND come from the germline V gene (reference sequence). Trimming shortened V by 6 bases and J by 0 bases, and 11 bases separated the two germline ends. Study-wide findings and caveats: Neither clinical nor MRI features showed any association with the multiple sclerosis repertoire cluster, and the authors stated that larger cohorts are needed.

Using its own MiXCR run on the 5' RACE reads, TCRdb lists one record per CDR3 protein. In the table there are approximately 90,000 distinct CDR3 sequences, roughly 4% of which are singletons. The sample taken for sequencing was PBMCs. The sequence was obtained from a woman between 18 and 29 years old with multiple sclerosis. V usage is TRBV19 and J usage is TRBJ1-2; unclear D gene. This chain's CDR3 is CASSPQWSNYGYTF. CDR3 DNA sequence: TGTGCCAGTAGCCCTCAGTGGTCTAACTATGGCTACACCTTC.